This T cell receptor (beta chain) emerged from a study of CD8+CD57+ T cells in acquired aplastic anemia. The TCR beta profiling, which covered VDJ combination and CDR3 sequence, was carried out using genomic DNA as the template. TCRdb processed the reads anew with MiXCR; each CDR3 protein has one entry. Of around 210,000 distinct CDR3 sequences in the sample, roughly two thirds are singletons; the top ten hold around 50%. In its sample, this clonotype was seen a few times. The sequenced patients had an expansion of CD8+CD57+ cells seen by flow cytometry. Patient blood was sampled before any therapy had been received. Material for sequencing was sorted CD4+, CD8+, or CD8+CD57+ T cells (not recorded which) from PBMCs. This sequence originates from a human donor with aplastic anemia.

The CDR3 region has the DNA TGCAGTGCTACCGTAAATGAGGAGCAGTACTTC. It codes for CSATVNEEQYF. This rearrangement joins TRBV20-1 to TRBJ2-7; D gene ambiguous. Between the trimmed V and J ends, which lost 4 bases and 7 bases, there was a span of 11 bases. This CDR3 region has 11 residues. The germline V gene has CDR1 DFQATT and CDR2 SNEGSKA (reference sequence).